This T cell receptor beta chain was identified in a study of identical twins. TCRdb used MiXCR to reprocess the 5' RACE reads, holding one entry per CDR3 protein. The sample includes about 200,000 distinct CDR3 sequences, over 5.5% of them seen just once. CDR3 size: 15 residues. From germline, CDR1 is SQVTM and CDR2 ANQGSEA. The trim removed 2 bases at V and 5 bases at J, leaving 10 bases unmatched. This clonotype was seen many times. These data also formed part of another study, on T cells expressing NK-cell markers. That publication notes: In the group of eight sequenced donors, seven were HCMV-seropositive and one was seronegative. NKG2C+ dominant clonotypes from about 6 donors made up about 1.0-7.5% of CD8+ T cells.

The sequence was collected from a young woman in good health. The rearrangement uses TRBV29-1 and TRBJ1-2; TRBD1 matches 8 bases. Source material: CD8+ T cells sorted from blood. The chain's CDR3 is CSVESVQGAGYGYTF. In DNA form, the CDR3 reads TGCAGCGTTGAAAGCGTCCAGGGGGCAGGATATGGCTACACCTTC.